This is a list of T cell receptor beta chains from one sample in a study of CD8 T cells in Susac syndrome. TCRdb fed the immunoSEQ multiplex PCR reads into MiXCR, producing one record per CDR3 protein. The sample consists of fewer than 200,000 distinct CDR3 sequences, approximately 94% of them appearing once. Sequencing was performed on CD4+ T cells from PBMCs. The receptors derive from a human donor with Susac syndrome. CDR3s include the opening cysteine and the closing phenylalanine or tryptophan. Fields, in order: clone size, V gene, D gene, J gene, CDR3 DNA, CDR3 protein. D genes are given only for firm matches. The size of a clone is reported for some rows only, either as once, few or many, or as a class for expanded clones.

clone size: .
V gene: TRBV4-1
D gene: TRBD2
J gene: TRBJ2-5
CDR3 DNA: TGCGCCAGCAGCCAAGGCCCAGCGGGGATCGAGACCCAGTACTTC
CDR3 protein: CASSQGPAGIETQYF

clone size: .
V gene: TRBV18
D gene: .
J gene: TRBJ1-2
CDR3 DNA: TGTGCCAGCTCACCACCGGCAGGGAGGACGAACTATGGCTACACCTTC
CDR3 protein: CASSPPAGRTNYGYTF

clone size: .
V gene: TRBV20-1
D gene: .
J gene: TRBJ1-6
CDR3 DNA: TGCAGTGTTCAGAGGACAGATTATAATTCACCCCTCCACTTT
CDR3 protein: CSVQRTDYNSPLHF

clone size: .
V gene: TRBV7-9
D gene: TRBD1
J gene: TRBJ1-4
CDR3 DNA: TGTGCCAGCGGGGACAGGGGAGATGAAAAACTGTTTTTT
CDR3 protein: CASGDRGDEKLFF

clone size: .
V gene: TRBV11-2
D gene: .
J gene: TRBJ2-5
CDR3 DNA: TGTGCCAGCAGCTTAGGCTCAGGCCCTGGAGAGACCCAGTACTTC
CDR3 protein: CASSLGSGPGETQYF

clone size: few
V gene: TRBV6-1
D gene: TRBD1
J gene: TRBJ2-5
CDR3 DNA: TGTGCCAGCAGTCAGCCGGGACAGGGCACAGAGACCCAGTACTTC
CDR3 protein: CASSQPGQGTETQYF

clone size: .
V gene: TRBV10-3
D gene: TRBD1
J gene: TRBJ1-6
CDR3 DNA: TGTGCCATCCAAGAGAACAGGGGTAATAATTCACCCCTCCACTTT
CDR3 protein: CAIQENRGNNSPLHF

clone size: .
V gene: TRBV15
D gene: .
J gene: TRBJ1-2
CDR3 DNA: TGTGCCACCAGCAGAGGCGGTCTCTCCACTGGTGTAGCTAACTATGGCTACACCTTC
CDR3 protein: CATSRGGLSTGVANYGYTF

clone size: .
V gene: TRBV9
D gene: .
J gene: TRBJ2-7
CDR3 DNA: TGTGCCAGCAGCGTAGGGGGCTCCTACGAGCAGTACTTC
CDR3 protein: CASSVGGSYEQYF

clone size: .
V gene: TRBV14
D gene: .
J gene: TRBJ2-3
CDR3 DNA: TGTGCCAGCAGCACAGGCGGGGTATGGCGTACCACAGATACGCAGTATTTT
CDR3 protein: CASSTGGVWRTTDTQYF